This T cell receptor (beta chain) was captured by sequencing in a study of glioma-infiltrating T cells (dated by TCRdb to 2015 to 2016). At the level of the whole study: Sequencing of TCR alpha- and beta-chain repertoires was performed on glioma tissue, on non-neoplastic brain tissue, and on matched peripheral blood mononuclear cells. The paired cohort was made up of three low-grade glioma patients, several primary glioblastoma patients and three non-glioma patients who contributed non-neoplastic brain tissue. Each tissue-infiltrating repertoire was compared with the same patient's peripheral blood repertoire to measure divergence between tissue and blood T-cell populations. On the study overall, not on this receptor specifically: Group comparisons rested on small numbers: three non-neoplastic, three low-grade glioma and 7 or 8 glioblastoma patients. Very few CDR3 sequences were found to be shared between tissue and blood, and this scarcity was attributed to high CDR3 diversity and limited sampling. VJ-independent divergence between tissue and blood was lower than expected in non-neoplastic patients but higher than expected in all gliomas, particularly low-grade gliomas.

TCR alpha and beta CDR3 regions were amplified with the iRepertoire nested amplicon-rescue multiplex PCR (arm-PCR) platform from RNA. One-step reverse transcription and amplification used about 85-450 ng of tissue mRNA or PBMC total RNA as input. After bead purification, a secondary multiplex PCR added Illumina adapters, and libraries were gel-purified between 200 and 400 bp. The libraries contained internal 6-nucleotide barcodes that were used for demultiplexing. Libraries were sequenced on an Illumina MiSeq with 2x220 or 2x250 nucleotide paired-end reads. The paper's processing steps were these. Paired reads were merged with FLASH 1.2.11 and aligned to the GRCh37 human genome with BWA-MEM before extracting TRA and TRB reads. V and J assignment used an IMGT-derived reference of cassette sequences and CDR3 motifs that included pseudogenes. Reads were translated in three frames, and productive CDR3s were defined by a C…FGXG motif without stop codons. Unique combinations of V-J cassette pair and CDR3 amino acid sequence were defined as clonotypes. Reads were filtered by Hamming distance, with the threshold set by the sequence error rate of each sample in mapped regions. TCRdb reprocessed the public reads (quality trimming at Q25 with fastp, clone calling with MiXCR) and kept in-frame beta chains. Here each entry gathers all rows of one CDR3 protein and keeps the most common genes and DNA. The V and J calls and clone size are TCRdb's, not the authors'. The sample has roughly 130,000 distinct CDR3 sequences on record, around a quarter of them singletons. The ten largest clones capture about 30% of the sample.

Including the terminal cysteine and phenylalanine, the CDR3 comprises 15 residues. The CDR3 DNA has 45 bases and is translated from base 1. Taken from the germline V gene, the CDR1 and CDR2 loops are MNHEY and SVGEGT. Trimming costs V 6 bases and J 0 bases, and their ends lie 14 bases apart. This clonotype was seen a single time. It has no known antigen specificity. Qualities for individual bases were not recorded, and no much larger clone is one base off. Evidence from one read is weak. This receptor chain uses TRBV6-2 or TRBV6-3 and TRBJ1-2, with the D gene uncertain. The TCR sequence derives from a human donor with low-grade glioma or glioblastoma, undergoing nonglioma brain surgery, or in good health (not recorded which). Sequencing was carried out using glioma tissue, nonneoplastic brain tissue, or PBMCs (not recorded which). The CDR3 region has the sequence CASSLLGGPNYGYTF. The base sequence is TGTGCCAGCAGCTTACTGGGCGGGCCTAACTATGGCTACACCTTC.